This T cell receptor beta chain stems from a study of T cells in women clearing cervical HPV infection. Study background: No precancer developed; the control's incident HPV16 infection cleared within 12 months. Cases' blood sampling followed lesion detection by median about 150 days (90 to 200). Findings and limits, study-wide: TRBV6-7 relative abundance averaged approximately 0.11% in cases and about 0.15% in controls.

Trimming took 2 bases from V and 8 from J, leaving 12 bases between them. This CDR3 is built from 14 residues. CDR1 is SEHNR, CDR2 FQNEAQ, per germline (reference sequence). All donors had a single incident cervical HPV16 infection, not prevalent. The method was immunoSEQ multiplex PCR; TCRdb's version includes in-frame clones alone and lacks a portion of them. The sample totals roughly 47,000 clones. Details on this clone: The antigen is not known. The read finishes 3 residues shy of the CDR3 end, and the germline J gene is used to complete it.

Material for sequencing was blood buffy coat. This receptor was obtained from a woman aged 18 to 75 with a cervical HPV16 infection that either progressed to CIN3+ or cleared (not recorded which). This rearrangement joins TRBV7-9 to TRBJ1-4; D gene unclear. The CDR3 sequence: CASSLNKGWEKLFF. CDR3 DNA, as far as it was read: TGTGCCAGCAGCTTAAATAAAGGGTGGGAAAAA.